These 20 T cell receptor beta chains originate from one sample sequenced in a study of blood T cell repertoires in COVID-19. Sequencing used immunoSEQ multiplex PCR; TCRdb keeps in-frame clones, though not all of them. Of fewer than 350,000 clones in the sample, 90% are singletons; the top ten hold about 1.7%. What was sequenced was PBMCs or T cells enriched from blood (not recorded which). These receptors all stem from a woman aged 18-29 years with acute COVID-19.

This sequence joins TRBV7-8 and TRBJ1-3; tentative D call: TRBD1 (6 bases). This CDR3 is built from 15 residues. Germline assignment: CDR1 SGHVS and CDR2 FQNEAQ. The ends were cut back, 4 bases at V and 2 bases at J, with 12 bases in the middle. The CDR3 DNA is TGTGCCAGCAGCTCCCAGACAGGAGCTGGAAACACCATATATTTT. It specifies CASSSQTGAGNTIYF. The full variable domain, completed using reference TRBV7-8 and TRBJ1-3, is GAGVSQSPRYKVAKRGQDVALRCDPISGHVSLFWYQQALGQGPEFLTYFQNEAQLDKSGLPSDRFFAERPEGSVSTLKIQRTQQEDSAVYLCASSSQTGAGNTIYFGEGSWLTVV.

In DNA form, the CDR3 reads TGTGCCAGCAGCCGTCGACTAGCGGGGGGCAATGAGCAGTTCTTC. Encoded protein: CASSRRLAGGNEQFF. The chain links TRBV3-1 (or the pseudogene TRBV3-2) to TRBJ2-1; 13 bases match TRBD2. This CDR3 has 15 amino acids. J was trimmed by 6 bases and V by 4 bases; bases with no gene match: 3. CDR1 and CDR2 from the germline V gene are LGHDT and YNNKEL (reference sequence).

This clone was seen more than once but under ten times. Here the CDR3 DNA reads TGCGCCAGCAGCATGGTCTTAGCGGGAAACACCGGGGAGCTGTTTTTT. Translation gives CASSMVLAGNTGELFF. This chain joins TRBV4-1 and TRBJ2-2; TRBD2 aligns across 8 bases. The CDR3 consists of 16 residues. V lost 5 bases and J lost 2; bases outside the gene matches: 7. Germline V gene data show CDR1 as MGHRA and CDR2 as YSYEKL.

Points on this clone: The same CDR3 is also encoded by other DNA sequences in this sample. This chain joins TRBV19 and TRBJ2-7, with D maybe TRBD2 (6 bases). V lost 3 bases, J lost 2 bases, and 11 bases lay in between. The CDR3 length is 14 residues. Germline V lookup: CDR1 LNHDA, CDR2 SQIVND (reference sequence). CDR3 DNA: TGTGCCAGTAGTATCGGGGGTCCGCCCTACGAGCAGTACTTC. Translated, it gives CASSIGGPPYEQYF.

This chain joins TRBV19 and TRBJ1-2; D may be TRBD1 (5 bases). CDR3 length equals 13 residues. The V gene's germline CDR1 is LNHDA and CDR2 SQIVND (reference sequence). Trimming took 7 bases from V and 4 from J, leaving 13 bases between them. The chain's CDR3 is CASTVDSFYGYTF. The CDR3 DNA is TGTGCCAGTACCGTCGACAGCTTCTATGGCTACACCTTC.

As for this clone: Since a much larger clone is just one base distant, this may be a read error. The chain recombines TRBV3-1 (or the pseudogene TRBV3-2) with TRBJ1-1; 7 nucleotides line up with TRBD1. This CDR3 spans 14 amino acids. V shed 4 bases, J shed 1 base, and the junction held 3 bases outside the gene matches. CDR1 is LGHDT, CDR2 YNNKEL, per germline (reference sequence). The CDR3 nucleotides read TGTGCCAGCAGCCTCGGACAGGAGAACACTGAAGCTTTCTTT. It yields the protein CASSLGQENTEAFF.

The chain has TRBV9 and TRBJ1-6; D ambiguous. Trimming took off 7 bases at V and 8 bases at J, with 16 bases between the two ends. This CDR3 region has 14 residues. Germline V gene lookup returns CDR1 SGDLS and CDR2 YYNGEE. In nucleotides, the CDR3 is TGTGCCAGCCGAGGAGTTGACTTCGATTCACCCCTCCACTTT. Amino acids: CASRGVDFDSPLHF.

The rearrangement uses TRBV20-1 and TRBJ1-2; D gene ambiguous. The CDR3 has 13 amino acids. V lost 3 bases, J lost 2 bases, and 10 bases lay in between. CDR1 and CDR2 from the germline V gene are DFQATT and SNEGSKA (reference sequence). CDR3 protein: CSASMGHNYGYTF. CDR3 in DNA: TGCAGTGCTAGTATGGGCCACAACTATGGCTACACCTTC.

This sequence joins TRBV4-2 and TRBJ1-5; a possible D gene is TRBD1 (5 bases). Germline V gives CDR1 LGHNA, CDR2 YNFKEQ. V was clipped by 2 bases and J by 7 bases, with 18 bases between them. The CDR3 runs to 16 residues. The CDR3: CASSQYNSRGEQPQHF. The DNA of the CDR3 is TGTGCCAGCAGCCAATACAATTCAAGGGGCGAACAGCCCCAGCATTTT.

This clone occurred once. The chain links TRBV18 to TRBJ2-7; no definite D call. This CDR3 has 16 residues. Trimming pared 2 bases from V and 0 bases from J, leaving 14 bases between. In germline, CDR1 is KGHSH, CDR2 LQKENI. DNA of the CDR3: TGTGCCAGCTCACCATTTGGCAGCGAAATCTCCTACGAGCAGTACTTC. This gives the protein CASSPFGSEISYEQYF.

The gene calls are TRBV4-1 and TRBJ2-7; D perhaps matches TRBD1 (6 bases). Germline CDR1 reads MGHRA; CDR2 reads YSYEKL. The CDR3 contains 18 residues. Deletions cut 0 bases from V and 7 bases from J, with 25 bases between. The CDR3 DNA reads as TGCGCCAGCAGCCAAGATATTAGGAGACGGACCGCCCAGGGGGAGCAGTACTTC. Its translation: CASSQDIRRRTAQGEQYF.

The chain couples TRBV15 to TRBJ2-5; D gene ambiguous. Trimming cost V 1 base and J 4 bases, with 19 bases left between them. This CDR3 comprises 17 residues. Germline V gives CDR1 LNHNV, CDR2 YYDKDF (reference sequence). CDR3 sequence: CATSRVVRGDPGETQYF. DNA of the CDR3: TGTGCCACCAGCAGAGTGGTTCGTGGTGACCCGGGAGAGACCCAGTACTTC.

CDR3 in amino acids: CASSLKQNYGYTF. The CDR3, as DNA: TGTGCCAGCAGCTTAAAACAGAACTATGGCTACACCTTC. The chain joins TRBV7-6 to TRBJ1-2; D is uncertain. V was cut by 2 bases and J by 2 bases, with 6 bases left in between. CDR1 is SGHVS and CDR2 is FNYEAQ in the germline V gene. The CDR3 has 13 residues.

The chain is built from TRBV6-5 and TRBJ2-4, with 13 bases fitting TRBD2. Germline V CDR1 and CDR2: MNHEY, SVGAGI. This CDR3 has 15 residues. V dropped 6 bases and J dropped 6; count of bases not matched to a gene: 5. CDR3 amino acids: CASSGTSGIPNIQYF. For the CDR3, the DNA is TGTGCCAGCAGCGGGACTAGCGGGATCCCAAACATTCAGTACTTC.

This clone was recorded only once. Other DNA sequences in the sample encode the same CDR3. The chain uses TRBV5-5 and TRBJ2-1, with a tentative D call TRBD2 (6 bases). Germline CDR1 is SGHKS and CDR2 is YYEKEE (reference sequence). V was shortened by 2 bases and J by 0 bases, with 6 bases between the two germline ends. The length of the CDR3 is 14 residues. The CDR3 DNA sequence: TGTGCCAGCAGCTTCGGGGGCTCCTACAATGAGCAGTTCTTC. This codes for CASSFGGSYNEQFF.

The V and J genes are TRBV6-2 or TRBV6-3 and TRBJ2-7; TRBD2 aligns across 8 bases. This CDR3 has 16 residues. J gave up 0 bases and V 4 bases, and 8 bases lay outside the gene matches. CDR1 is MNHEY and CDR2 is SVGEGT in the germline V gene. For the CDR3, the DNA is TGTGCCAGCAGTTCCATTATAGCGGGACTCTCCTACGAGCAGTACTTC. Translation: CASSSIIAGLSYEQYF.

In this sample, this clone turned up once. This chain connects TRBV10-1 to TRBJ2-7, with 14 positions matching TRBD2. The germline V gene has CDR1 WNHNN and CDR2 SYGVQD (reference sequence). CDR3 size: 15 residues. The V segment lost 6 bases and the J segment 5 bases; nucleotides outside the gene matches: 6. The CDR3 DNA is TGCGCCAGCAGCCCAGGGACTAGCGGGAGTGACGAGCAGTACTTC. Its translation is CASSPGTSGSDEQYF.

With regard to this clone: An end of the junction differs from the germline gene, which may be a read error. The rearrangement joins TRBV7-8 to TRBJ2-1; D is ambiguous. The germline V gene encodes CDR1 SGHVS and CDR2 FQNEAQ. The CDR3 totals 13 residues. The CDR3 spells CASSVHSSNEQFF. CDR3 coding DNA: TGTGCCAGCAGCGTGCACTCCTCCAATGAGCAGTTCTTC.

This clone was recorded only once. The gene calls are TRBV7-2 and TRBJ2-3; tentatively, D is TRBD2 (5 bases). The CDR3 consists of 17 residues. Trimming left V 5 bases short and J 3 bases short, with 21 bases between. CDR1 and CDR2 from the germline V gene are SGHTA and FQGNSA. CDR3 DNA sequence: TGTGCCAGCAGCCCGATCCCGAGGAGGTTGGGTACAGATACGCAGTATTTT. Its protein is CASSPIPRRLGTDTQYF.

The CDR3 DNA reads TGTGCCAGTAGTATAGGACAGCAACAGCCCCAGCATTTT. Its protein product is CASSIGQQQPQHF. The chain has TRBV19 and TRBJ1-5, with a tentative D call TRBD1 (5 bases). In germline, CDR1 is LNHDA, CDR2 SQIVND (reference sequence). V was shortened by 1 base and J by 7 bases, with 8 bases between the two germline ends. This CDR3 spans 13 amino acids.